This TCR beta chain was recovered during a study of cytomegalovirus exposure and HLA in healthy donors. The germline CDR1 and CDR2 sequences are SGHRS and YFSETQ. The CDR3 contains 13 residues. V was pared by 1 base and J by 7 bases, with 11 bases between. The PCR ran on 60 Vbeta and 13 Jbeta primers. Sequenced by immunoSEQ multiplex PCR; TCRdb stores in-frame clones only, minus some. The table records more than 90,000 clones, 75% of them present only once. This chain links TRBV5-1 with TRBJ1-1; D unclear. What was sequenced was PBMCs. The origin of this receptor is a man over 45 in good health and CMV-seronegative. The DNA for the CDR3 is TGCGCCAGCAGCTTGTATGGGCAGCTTGAAGCTTTCTTT. As protein: CASSLYGQLEAFF. The whole variable domain, filled in from reference TRBV5-1 and TRBJ1-1, reads KAGVTQTPRYLIKTRGQQVTLSCSPISGHRSVSWYQQTPGQGLQFLFEYFSETQRNKGNFPGRFSGRQFSNSRSEMNVSTLELGDSALYLCASSLYGQLEAFFGQGTRLTVV.